This is a list of T cell receptor beta chains from one sample in a study of early T cells in non-severe SARS-CoV-2 infection. In TCRdb, the 5' RACE reads were re-called with MiXCR into one record per CDR3 protein. Of tens of thousands of distinct CDR3 sequences listed, roughly 5.7% are singletons. Sample: whole blood. The receptor source for this set is an adult who was a healthcare worker with PCR-confirmed SARS-CoV-2 infection or an uninfected control (not recorded which). The CDR3 runs from the conserved cysteine through the conserved F or W.

v_gene	j_gene	CDR3aa
TRBV6-5	TRBJ2-7	CASSRLAGGISYEQYF
TRBV19	TRBJ1-1	CASSGTGGLIGAFF
TRBV19	TRBJ2-1	CASGVYEQFF
TRBV7-6	TRBJ2-3	CASSLGTVDTQYF
TRBV20-1	TRBJ1-5	CSARGGANQPQHF
TRBV10-3	TRBJ2-1	CAISGASGTLNLLFYNEQFF
TRBV20-1	TRBJ2-3	CSASSGRITDTQYF
TRBV24-1	TRBJ2-3	CATSDFPQGSHSDTQYF
TRBV5-6	TRBJ2-2	CASSPTPGTSGNTGELFF
TRBV18	TRBJ1-2	CASSPDRGNYGYTF
TRBV6-2/TRBV6-3	TRBJ1-5	CASSLGLPPNQPQHF
TRBV6-2/TRBV6-3	TRBJ2-1	CASSYSLAGHPNEQFF
TRBV5-1	TRBJ2-6	CASGRQGAVSGANVLTF
TRBV5-1	TRBJ2-1	CASSLDGTTRNEQFF
TRBV10-3	TRBJ1-2	CAISDSRAAPYGYTF
TRBV19	TRBJ2-1	CASSTLTGRSSYNEQFF